This T cell receptor (beta chain) comes out of a study of T cells in Graves' hyperthyroidism and ophthalmopathy. Study-level information: Before any treatment, at initial diagnosis, peripheral blood was collected.

General observations from the study: Stable hyperthyroidism was separated from ophthalmopathy by a model based on 13 V-J features.

This CDR3 is built from 14 residues. Germline V gene lookup returns CDR1 SGHDT and CDR2 YYEEEE. Trimming cost V 2 bases and J 7 bases, with 12 bases left between them. From RNA transcripts, TCR beta CDR3 regions were amplified. The HTBI primer set served for first-round RT-PCR of the TCR CDR3. From the multiplex PCR reads, TCRdb called clonotypes with MiXCR, one entry per CDR3 protein. The table includes about 410,000 distinct CDR3 sequences, about 14% detected once. This clonotype was seen more than once but under ten times. The antigen is undetermined. This clonotype was sampled from a woman aged 30 to 39 with Graves' ophthalmopathy. Sequencing was performed on blood. The V and J genes are TRBV5-6 and TRBJ2-2; no clear D gene. The CDR3 sequence is CASSFDTDNGELFF. CDR3 bases: TGTGCCAGCAGCTTTGACACAGACAACGGGGAGCTGTTTTTT.